One sample yielded the 8 T cell receptor beta chains listed below, sequenced in a study of cytomegalovirus exposure and HLA in healthy donors. The method was immunoSEQ multiplex PCR; TCRdb's version includes in-frame clones alone and lacks a portion of them. The sample lists 200,000 to 300,000 clones; approximately 86% were seen once. Specimen: PBMCs. These receptor sequences come from a young woman in good health and CMV-seropositive.

This chain connects TRBV2 to TRBJ2-6; perhaps TRBD2 as D (5 bases). V shed 4 bases and J shed 2 bases, with 9 bases lying between them. CDR1 is SNHLY, CDR2 FYNNEI, per germline. The CDR3 spans 15 residues. CDR3 nucleotides: TGTGCCAGCAGTGCCACTAGACCTGGGGCCAACGTCCTGACTTTC. As protein: CASSATRPGANVLTF. The variable domain in full, with the rest retrieved from reference TRBV2 and TRBJ2-6, is EPEVTQTPSHQVTQMGQEVILRCVPISNHLYFYWYRQILGQKVEFLVSFYNNEISEKSEIFDDQFSVERPDGSNFTLKIRSTKLEDSAMYFCASSATRPGANVLTFGAGSRLTVL.

This chain connects TRBV6-1 to TRBJ2-2, with 8 positions matching TRBD1. Germline values: CDR1 MNHNS, CDR2 SASEGT. V lost 3 bases to trimming and J lost 6 bases; unmatched junction nucleotides: 3. CDR3 length: 14 residues. The CDR3 sequence: CASSETGVAGELFF. In nucleotides, the CDR3 is TGTGCCAGCAGTGAGACAGGGGTTGCCGGGGAGCTGTTTTTT.

The count of this clone is one. The chain uses TRBV14 and TRBJ2-1; 9 bases are shared with TRBD2. Trimming removed 4 bases from V and 0 bases from J; junction bases left unmatched: 7. CDR1 is SGHDN, CDR2 FVKESK, per germline. The CDR3 runs to 17 residues. The CDR3 DNA sequence: TGTGCCAGCAGCCCATTTAGCGGGAGACTCTCCTACAATGAGCAGTTCTTC. It yields the protein CASSPFSGRLSYNEQFF.

Only one count was recorded for this clone. This chain connects TRBV15 to TRBJ2-7; 10 bases agree with TRBD1. CDR3 length: 14 residues. V lost 4 bases and J lost 4; bases outside the gene matches: 4. CDR1 and CDR2 from the germline V gene are LNHNV and YYDKDF (reference sequence). The CDR3 reads CATSIPDRGYEQYF. CDR3 in DNA: TGTGCCACCAGCATCCCGGACAGGGGGTACGAGCAGTACTTC.

V gene TRBV6-1 combines with J gene TRBJ2-7, with TRBD2 matching 8 bases. V was clipped by 1 base and J by 3 bases; unmatched bases: 5. The CDR3 has 15 residues. Per germline, CDR1 MNHNS and CDR2 SASEGT. The CDR3 DNA reads as TGTGCCAGCAGTGAAGGTAGGACTAGCATCTACGAGCAGTACTTC. It translates to CASSEGRTSIYEQYF.

The CDR3 is CASSPLRSDYEQYF. Here the CDR3 DNA reads TGTGCCAGCTCACCACTGCGGTCCGACTACGAGCAGTACTTC. The chain links TRBV18 to TRBJ2-7; no clear D gene. CDR1 is KGHSH and CDR2 is LQKENI in the germline V gene. With 1 base removed from V and 3 bases from J, the gap between germline ends came to 10 bases. The CDR3 length is 14 residues.

This chain connects TRBV4-2 to TRBJ2-3; 14 nucleotides align to TRBD2. The germline CDR1 and CDR2 sequences are LGHNA and YNFKEQ. V lost 4 bases and J lost 4; bases outside the gene matches: 7. This CDR3 contains 17 residues. As DNA, the CDR3 is TGTGCCAGCAGCCCGGGACTAGCGGGAGCTCGATCAGATACGCAGTATTTT. Its protein product is CASSPGLAGARSDTQYF.

The rearrangement uses TRBV11-2 and TRBJ1-5; no definite D call. The V end lost 0 bases, the J end lost 1 base, and 13 bases lay between the germline ends. CDR1 SGHAT and CDR2 FQNNGV come from the germline V gene. The CDR3 is made up of 17 amino acids. The CDR3 DNA follows: TGTGCCAGCAGCTTAGATCTATCGGCAGGAAGCAATCAGCCCCAGCATTTT. As protein: CASSLDLSAGSNQPQHF.